Sequencing of this TCR beta chain was carried out in a study of blood T cell repertoires in COVID-19 (dated by TCRdb to about 2020). In terms of the full investigation: The collaborator samples originated in the United States, Italy and Spain and spanned the acute and convalescent phases of COVID-19. The material from the prospective study consisted of cDNA or gDNA derived from T cells, B-cell-depleted T cells, or PBMCs. The dataset comprised deeply sampled blood TCRbeta repertoires from subjects exposed to, actively infected with, or recovered from COVID-19. The repertoires were made available in a free public database intended to serve as a resource for research on the immune response to SARS-CoV-2. The samples were drawn from the first 160 participants of the ongoing ImmuneRACE study and from 1,254 subjects provided by 6 global collaborators. The sample metadata nearly always contained a de-identified subject ID, COVID-19 status, age in years and sex. Where available, HLA class I and class II types were obtained from metadata supplied by the sample provider rather than from assay-based typing. Beyond this particular receptor, the publication reports: Clinical and demographic metadata were provided uncurated, with the amount varying by source and participant.

Trimming leaves V shorter by 1 base and J shorter by 3 bases, with the junction holding 5 bases beyond the gene matches. There are 18 amino acids in the CDR3, from cysteine to phenylalanine inclusive. CDR3 DNA only is kept here, 54 bases in frame from base 1. Sequences LNHNV (CDR1) and YYDKDF (CDR2) are obtained from the germline V gene (reference sequence). In the prospective study, participants were about 18 to 95 years old, resided in about two dozen geographic areas of the United States, and were enrolled through a virtual design. In the prospective study, cohorts were assigned on the basis of participant-reported clinical history obtained from a screening survey and a study questionnaire. A participant counted as exposed if, within 2 weeks of entering the study, that participant had been in contact with someone who had a PCR-confirmed or clinician-diagnosed COVID-19 case. Each participant in the prospective study had whole blood, serum and a nasopharyngeal or oropharyngeal swab collected by mobile phlebotomists. Additional blood draws and questionnaires over an approximately two-month period could optionally be provided by prospective study participants. Blood samples from the prospective study were shipped frozen or at room temperature prior to DNA extraction.

Concerning this clone itself: What antigen it recognizes has not been identified. Base qualities are not recorded, but no much larger clone differs from it by a single base.

The immunoSEQ Assay, a bias-controlled multiplex PCR, was used to amplify TCRbeta CDR3 regions from genomic DNA. The study's processing was this. The number of nucleated cells in each sample was estimated by amplification of reference gene primers within the assay. Sequence reads were collapsed and filtered to measure the absolute abundance of every unique TCRbeta CDR3 rearrangement. For each sample, productive Simpson clonality was calculated by taking the square root of Simpson's diversity index across productive rearrangements. This immuneACCESS table, as held by TCRdb, lists in-frame sequences with V and J called but not all clones. Of the missing ones, under half trace to an unresolved V gene in checked studies; the others have no known cause. Clonal size and the V and J genes are those of that table, whereas D and trimming came from the DNA. This sample lists more than 300,000 clones; more than 90% were detected once. Around 3.9% of the sample comes from the top ten.

The sequence was obtained from a woman aged 25-40 years who had been exposed to COVID-19. The sample consisted of PBMCs or T cells enriched from blood (not recorded which). The chain is assembled from TRBV15 and TRBJ2-3; a stretch of 15 junction bases matches TRBD2. The DNA reads TGTGCCACCAGCAGAGGGTGGACTAGCGGGGGGGCAACAGATACGCAGTATTTT. Its product reads: CATSRGWTSGGATDTQYF.